Following are 13 T cell receptor beta chains from one sample sequenced in a study of long-term antiretroviral therapy in people with HIV. With survey level as its setting, the immunoSEQ assay was v3.0. TCRdb's copy holds only in-frame clones and misses some; the assay was immunoSEQ multiplex PCR. This sample carries 30,000 or so clones, 95% to 98% of them seen once, and the ten largest clones take 1.9%. Material: unsorted PBMCs, obtained 7.6 years after starting antiretroviral therapy. Receptors were obtained from a man between 25 and 39 years old with HIV.

This clone was recorded once. V is TRBV5-6 and J is TRBJ1-2; no clear D gene. The length of the CDR3 is 13 residues. V shed 5 bases and J shed 5 bases, with 13 bases lying between them. The germline V gene encodes CDR1 SGHDT and CDR2 YYEEEE. Written as DNA, the CDR3 is TGTGCCAGCAGTCCCTCCCAGGCTTATGGCTACACCTTC. It specifies CASSPSQAYGYTF.

The V and J genes are TRBV5-5 and TRBJ1-1; maybe TRBD1 (5 bases). This CDR3 has 16 residues. Germline V CDR1 and CDR2: SGHKS, YYEKEE (reference sequence). The V gene lost 3 bases and the J gene lost 0 bases, with 15 bases spanning the gap. CDR3 region: CASSSALGAVNTEAFF. CDR3 nucleotide sequence: TGTGCCAGCAGCTCCGCTCTCGGGGCCGTGAACACTGAAGCTTTCTTT.

V gene TRBV5-4 combines with J gene TRBJ2-3; 12 nucleotides match TRBD2. Trimming cost V 3 bases and J 2 bases; bases outside gene matches: 10. In germline, CDR1 is SGHNT, CDR2 YYREEE (reference sequence). The CDR3 length is 18 residues. The CDR3, as DNA: TGTGCCAGCAGCTCGGCCGGGACTAGCGGGTCTTCCACAGATACGCAGTATTTT. It is translated as CASSSAGTSGSSTDTQYF.

The chain employs TRBV6-5 and TRBJ2-7; D may be TRBD1 or TRBD2 (5 bases each). Germline assignment: CDR1 MNHEY and CDR2 SVGAGI. The CDR3 covers 14 residues. Trimming removed 10 bases from V and 2 bases from J, with 18 bases in between. The chain's CDR3 is CATKDPQGAYEQYF. In nucleotides, the CDR3 is TGTGCCACCAAAGACCCTCAGGGAGCCTACGAGCAGTACTTC.

The gene calls are TRBV7-9 and TRBJ2-2; D tentatively reads TRBD1 or TRBD2 (7 bases each). The V end was cut by 8 bases, the J end by 7 bases, with 17 bases between. CDR3 length equals 14 residues. Germline V gene lookup returns CDR1 SEHNR and CDR2 FQNEAQ (reference sequence). CDR3 sequence (DNA): TGTGCCAGCTTCAGGGGGACTATGGGCGGGGAGCTGTTTTTT. It translates to CASFRGTMGGELFF.

This clone came up a few times. The chain couples TRBV6-6 to TRBJ1-4; 10 bases align to TRBD1. V trimming: 5 bases; J trimming: 8 bases; junction bases outside the gene matches: 5. The CDR3 runs to 14 residues. CDR1 is MNHNY and CDR2 is SVGAGI in the germline V gene (reference sequence). The CDR3 reads CASSGTGAREKLFF. DNA for the CDR3: TGTGCCAGCAGTGGGACAGGGGCGAGAGAAAAACTGTTTTTT.

This clone came up once. V gene TRBV5-4 combines with J gene TRBJ2-7, with 7 nucleotides matching TRBD1. The CDR3 consists of 13 residues. Trimming cost V 4 bases and J 4 bases; bases outside gene matches: 5. Germline CDR1 is SGHNT and CDR2 is YYREEE (reference sequence). The CDR3 nucleotides read TGTGCCAGCAGCGAGACAGGGAATTACGAGCAGTACTTC. Translation gives CASSETGNYEQYF.

V is TRBV11-3 and J is TRBJ2-3; D may be TRBD1 or TRBD2 (5 bases each). The CDR3 has 14 residues. Trimming removed 4 bases from V and 2 bases from J, with 10 bases in between. Germline V gene lookup returns CDR1 SGHNT and CDR2 YENEEA. CDR3 nucleotides: TGTGCCAGCAGCTGGGGGAGCAACACAGATACGCAGTATTTT. It translates to CASSWGSNTDTQYF. The full variable domain, its missing parts supplied by reference TRBV11-3 and TRBJ2-3, is EAGVVQSPRYKIIEKKQPVAFWCNPISGHNTLYWYLQNLGQGPELLIRYENEEAVDDSQLPKDRFSAERLKGVDSTLKIQPAELGDSAVYLCASSWGSNTDTQYFGPGTRLTVL.

The chain uses TRBV9 and TRBJ2-2; maybe TRBD2 (5 bases). V was shortened by 0 bases and J by 8 bases, with 14 bases between the two germline ends. The length of the CDR3 is 15 residues. Per the germline V gene, CDR1 is SGDLS and CDR2 is YYNGEE. The CDR3 DNA sequence: TGTGCCAGCAGCGTAGATGGCGGGCTGCGAGGGGAGCTGTTTTTT. It is translated as CASSVDGGLRGELFF.

The chain couples TRBV4-2 to TRBJ2-1; 7 nucleotides align to TRBD2. V shed 4 bases, J shed 6 bases, and the junction held 6 bases outside the gene matches. The CDR3 runs to 14 residues. Germline V gene sequence: CDR1 LGHNA, CDR2 YNFKEQ. CDR3 sequence: CASSRGGGGNEQFF. The CDR3 coding sequence is TGTGCCAGCAGCCGGGGGGGAGGAGGCAATGAGCAGTTCTTC.

The chain links TRBV6-5 to TRBJ2-7, with a tentative D call TRBD1 (6 bases). This CDR3 has 14 amino acids. Germline V gives CDR1 MNHEY, CDR2 SVGAGI. V lost 2 bases, J lost 0 bases, and 8 bases lay in between. The CDR3 bases are TGTGCCAGCAGTTACGGGGACAACTCCTACGAGCAGTACTTC. It codes for CASSYGDNSYEQYF.

The chain links TRBV7-2 to TRBJ2-7, with D perhaps matching TRBD1 (5 bases). The V gene's germline CDR1 is SGHTA and CDR2 FQGNSA. V shed 2 bases and J shed 2 bases, with 19 bases lying between them. CDR3 size: 17 residues. The CDR3 sequence: CASSLIPFPGQPYEQYF. The CDR3 coding sequence is TGTGCCAGCAGCTTAATCCCCTTCCCCGGACAACCCTACGAGCAGTACTTC.

The chain has TRBV2 and TRBJ1-1; possibly TRBD1 for D (6 bases). The CDR3 has 15 residues. CDR1 is SNHLY and CDR2 is FYNNEI in the germline V gene. V dropped 7 bases and J dropped 0 bases, with 15 bases sitting between them. The CDR3 DNA reads as TGTGCCAGCAAAGGGGGACTAGGGCTGAACACTGAAGCTTTCTTT. It translates to CASKGGLGLNTEAFF. Drawing the rest from reference TRBV2 and TRBJ1-1, the complete variable domain is EPEVTQTPSHQVTQMGQEVILRCVPISNHLYFYWYRQILGQKVEFLVSFYNNEISEKSEIFDDQFSVERPDGSNFTLKIRSTKLEDSAMYFCASKGGLGLNTEAFFGQGTRLTVV.